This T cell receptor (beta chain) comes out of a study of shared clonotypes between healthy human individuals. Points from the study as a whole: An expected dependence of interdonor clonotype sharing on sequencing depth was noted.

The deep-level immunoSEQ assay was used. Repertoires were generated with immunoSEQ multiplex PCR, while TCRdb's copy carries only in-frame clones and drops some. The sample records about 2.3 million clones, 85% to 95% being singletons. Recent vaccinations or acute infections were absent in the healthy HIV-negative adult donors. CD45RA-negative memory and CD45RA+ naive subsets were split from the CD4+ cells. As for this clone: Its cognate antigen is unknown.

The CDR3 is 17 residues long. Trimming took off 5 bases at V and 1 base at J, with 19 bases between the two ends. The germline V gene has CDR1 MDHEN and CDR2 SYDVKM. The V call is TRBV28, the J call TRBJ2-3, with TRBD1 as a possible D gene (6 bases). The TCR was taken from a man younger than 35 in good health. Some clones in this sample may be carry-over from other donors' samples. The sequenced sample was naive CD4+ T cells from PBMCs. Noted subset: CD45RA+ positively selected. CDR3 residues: CASSKDSRLTGTDTQYF. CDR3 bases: TGTGCCAGCAGTAAGGACAGTCGCTTGACGGGCACAGATACGCAGTATTTT.